The rows below give T cell receptor beta chains drawn from one sample of a study of cytomegalovirus exposure and HLA in healthy donors. Sequencing was performed with immunoSEQ multiplex PCR; in TCRdb, only in-frame clones are kept and a portion is missing. The repertoire holds 250,000 to 350,000 clones, with 75% to 90% as singletons. Sequencing was performed on PBMCs. The source of these receptors is a man aged 40-49 years in good health and CMV-seropositive. The CDR3 runs from the conserved cysteine through the conserved F or W. Each record gives: CDR3 protein, CDR3 DNA, V gene, clone size, J gene, D gene. The D gene is left open where the match is weak. Clone sizes are given selectively: once, few, many, or a class where the clone is expanded.

CSVEGTASNEKLFF	TGCAGCGTCGAAGGGACAGCAAGTAATGAAAAACTGTTTTTT	TRBV29-1	-	TRBJ1-4	TRBD1
CASSPPHGSSYNEQFF	TGTGCCAGCAGCCCTCCCCACGGGAGCTCCTACAATGAGCAGTTCTTC	TRBV7-6	once	TRBJ2-1	-
CASSQRRLRDTEAFF	TGCGCCAGCAGCCAGAGAAGGCTGAGGGACACTGAAGCTTTCTTT	TRBV4-1	-	TRBJ1-1	-
CASSEGGQGATSYEQYF	TGTGCCAGCAGCGAGGGGGGACAGGGGGCTACGTCCTACGAGCAGTACTTC	TRBV9	-	TRBJ2-7	TRBD1
CASKKQDSIYEQYF	TGTGCCTCTAAAAAACAGGACAGTATCTACGAGCAGTACTTC	TRBV6-1	-	TRBJ2-7	-
CASTDRKETQYF	TGTGCCAGTACGGACAGGAAGGAGACCCAGTACTTC	TRBV2	-	TRBJ2-5	TRBD1
CASSPRTSGRILEQFF	TGTGCCAGCAGTCCGAGGACTAGCGGGAGGATACTTGAGCAGTTCTTC	TRBV28	-	TRBJ2-1	TRBD2
CASSTAGSLYEQYF	TGTGCCAGCTCTACAGCCGGGAGCCTCTACGAGCAGTACTTC	TRBV6-5	-	TRBJ2-7	-
CASSSGELGGRMTSRTGELFF	TGCGCCAGCAGCTCAGGGGAGCTCGGGGGGCGGATGACTAGTCGCACCGGGGAGCTGTTTTTT	TRBV4-3	-	TRBJ2-2	-
CASSLADRGITEAFF	TGTGCCAGCAGCTTGGCTGACAGGGGGATTACTGAAGCTTTCTTT	TRBV5-6	-	TRBJ1-1	TRBD1
CASSQERCDEQFF	TGTGCCAGCAGCCAAGAGCGCTGCGATGAGCAGTTCTTC	TRBV4-2	-	TRBJ2-1	-
CASSERGEGLDGEKLFF	TGTGCCAGCAGTGAAAGGGGGGAGGGGTTGGATGGTGAAAAACTGTTTTTT	TRBV6-1	-	TRBJ1-4	-
CSSSPRQSGTGMYEQYF	TGTTCCAGCAGCCCACGACAATCCGGGACAGGGATGTACGAGCAGTACTTC	TRBV7-9	-	TRBJ2-7	TRBD1
CASSDRVNNQPQHF	TGTGCCAGCAGTGACAGGGTGAACAATCAGCCCCAGCATTTT	TRBV6-5	-	TRBJ1-5	TRBD1
CASSLHTGTGAPPRPQHF	TGTGCCAGCAGTTTACATACCGGGACAGGGGCTCCCCCCAGGCCCCAGCATTTT	TRBV28	-	TRBJ1-5	TRBD1
CASSHTGEADTQYF	TGTGCCAGCAGTCACACGGGGGAGGCAGATACGCAGTATTTT	TRBV6-6	-	TRBJ2-3	-
CASSRLAGTTWSGTGNEQFF	TGTGCCAGCTCAAGATTGGCCGGGACTACCTGGTCGGGTACCGGCAATGAGCAGTTCTTC	TRBV18	-	TRBJ2-1	TRBD2
CASSVDSYGYTF	TGTGCCAGCAGCGTAGATTCGTATGGCTACACCTTC	TRBV9	once	TRBJ1-2	-
CASSEARWTSGRTYEQYF	TGTGCCAGCAGTGAAGCCCGATGGACTAGCGGGAGAACCTACGAGCAGTACTTC	TRBV6-1	-	TRBJ2-7	TRBD2
CASSGQGQAGNQPQHF	TGTGCCAGCAGCGGACAAGGACAGGCAGGCAATCAGCCCCAGCATTTT	TRBV7-2	-	TRBJ1-5	TRBD1
CASRRTRNNEQFF	TGTGCCAGCAGAAGAACAAGAAACAATGAGCAGTTCTTC	TRBV27	-	TRBJ2-1	-
CASSVGQGTSYEQYF	TGTGCCAGCAGCGTAGGACAGGGGACCTCCTACGAGCAGTACTTC	TRBV9	-	TRBJ2-7	TRBD1
CASSLQGPVSETEAFF	TGTGCCAGCAGTTTACAGGGGCCAGTGAGTGAGACTGAAGCTTTCTTT	TRBV27	-	TRBJ1-1	-
CAISGTSGTSSTDTQYF	TGTGCCATCAGTGGGACTAGCGGGACTTCTAGCACAGATACGCAGTATTTT	TRBV10-3	-	TRBJ2-3	TRBD2
CAWNSGTAYEQYF	TGTGCCTGGAATAGTGGGACAGCCTACGAGCAGTACTTC	TRBV30	-	TRBJ2-7	TRBD1
CASYRGYNEQFF	TGTGCCAGTTACAGGGGCTACAATGAGCAGTTCTTC	TRBV6-6	few	TRBJ2-1	TRBD1
CASSLLTENTGELFF	TGCGCCAGCAGCTTGTTGACAGAGAACACCGGGGAGCTGTTTTTT	TRBV5-1	once	TRBJ2-2	-
CASSFPLDSSSYEQYF	TGTGCCAGCAGTTTTCCCTTGGACAGCAGCTCCTACGAGCAGTACTTC	TRBV28	-	TRBJ2-7	-
CTSSQDRAGRPEQYF	TGCACCAGCAGCCAAGATAGGGCAGGGCGTCCCGAGCAGTACTTC	TRBV1	once	TRBJ2-7	-
CASSWGTSGISYEQYF	TGTGCCAGCAGTTGGGGAACCAGCGGGATCTCCTACGAGCAGTACTTC	TRBV28	-	TRBJ2-7	TRBD2
CASSDPGTGAPGELFF	TGTGCCAGCAGCGACCCCGGGACAGGGGCCCCCGGGGAGCTGTTTTTT	TRBV7-9	-	TRBJ2-2	TRBD1
CASSFRDRGNYGYTF	TGTGCCAGCAGTTTCCGGGACAGGGGGAACTATGGCTACACCTTC	TRBV28	once	TRBJ1-2	TRBD1
CASSLATGVRAYEQYF	TGTGCCAGCAGTTTGGCGACAGGGGTAAGAGCGTACGAGCAGTACTTC	TRBV27	-	TRBJ2-7	TRBD1
CASSPHFPGLADYEQYF	TGTGCCAGCTCACCACACTTTCCGGGACTAGCGGACTACGAGCAGTACTTC	TRBV18	-	TRBJ2-7	TRBD2
CASSLQGAKTGNTIYF	TGTGCCAGCAGTTTACAGGGGGCGAAAACCGGAAACACCATATATTTT	TRBV6-5	-	TRBJ1-3	TRBD1
CASSSGRGNIQYF	TGTGCCAGCAGTAGTGGGAGGGGCAACATTCAGTACTTC	TRBV27	-	TRBJ2-4	TRBD2
CASTLTSGSTGELFF	TGTGCCAGCACCCTCACTAGCGGGAGCACCGGGGAGCTGTTTTTT	TRBV6-5	once	TRBJ2-2	TRBD2
CASSLWGTSGRFPGELFF	TGTGCCAGCAGCTTGTGGGGGACTAGCGGGAGGTTCCCCGGGGAGCTGTTTTTT	TRBV5-5	-	TRBJ2-2	TRBD2
CASSQSGGRANYGYTF	TGCGCCAGCAGTCAATCGGGTGGCAGGGCTAACTATGGCTACACCTTC	TRBV23-1	-	TRBJ1-2	-
CAPHPQREASYEQYF	TGTGCCCCCCATCCCCAGCGGGAGGCCTCCTACGAGCAGTACTTC	TRBV19	-	TRBJ2-7	TRBD2
CASTSRTGDYGYTF	TGTGCCAGCACCTCTAGAACAGGGGACTATGGCTACACCTTC	TRBV9	-	TRBJ1-2	TRBD1
CASSTGTSSYNEQFF	TGTGCCAGCAGTACCGGGACTAGCTCCTACAATGAGCAGTTCTTC	TRBV27	-	TRBJ2-1	TRBD2
CASSPRTSGFKIGEQYF	TGTGCCAGCAGCCCCCGGACTAGCGGCTTTAAAATAGGGGAGCAGTACTTC	TRBV7-8	once	TRBJ2-7	TRBD2
CASSSLAGELFF	TGTGCCAGCAGTTCTCTAGCCGGGGAGCTGTTTTTT	TRBV27	-	TRBJ2-2	-
CASSRGSGRPGTGELFF	TGCGCCAGCAGCCGTGGTAGCGGGAGGCCCGGGACCGGGGAGCTGTTTTTT	TRBV4-3	-	TRBJ2-2	TRBD2
CASSRPGTGPHEQYF	TGCGCCAGCAGCCGACCCGGGACAGGGCCCCACGAGCAGTACTTC	TRBV4-1	-	TRBJ2-7	TRBD1
CASSLSLWGPDSNQPQHF	TGTGCCAGCAGCTTGAGCCTATGGGGGCCGGATAGCAATCAGCCCCAGCATTTT	TRBV5-6	-	TRBJ1-5	-
CASQRDRTYEQYF	TGTGCCTCTCAACGGGACAGGACCTACGAGCAGTACTTC	TRBV7-9	-	TRBJ2-7	TRBD1
CASETWTGNYGYTF	TGTGCCAGCGAAACCTGGACGGGAAACTATGGCTACACCTTC	TRBV6-1	few	TRBJ1-2	-
CASSTLTTEAFF	TGTGCCAGCAGCACTCTAACCACTGAAGCTTTCTTT	TRBV9	once	TRBJ1-1	-
CASSLGRETYEQFF	TGCGCCAGCAGCCTCGGGCGGGAGACTTATGAGCAGTTCTTC	TRBV4-1	once	TRBJ2-1	TRBD2
CASSSGGTSTDTQYF	TGTGCCAGCAGCTCGGGGGGCACTAGCACAGATACGCAGTATTTT	TRBV7-2	-	TRBJ2-3	-
CASSFNRAYEQYF	TGTGCCAGCAGCTTCAACAGGGCCTACGAGCAGTACTTC	TRBV7-9	-	TRBJ2-7	-
CASSSLTHTDTQYF	TGTGCCAGCAGCTCCCTCACTCACACAGATACGCAGTATTTT	TRBV7-3	-	TRBJ2-3	-
CASSYRTGQAAYGYTF	TGTGCCAGCAGCTACCGGACAGGACAGGCGGCCTATGGCTACACCTTC	TRBV7-2	-	TRBJ1-2	TRBD1
CASSIFKGRAGREQFF	TGTGCCAGTAGTATTTTTAAAGGGAGGGCGGGGCGGGAGCAGTTCTTC	TRBV19	-	TRBJ2-1	TRBD2
CASSVEQGGPYEQYF	TGTGCCAGCAGCGTAGAACAGGGTGGCCCCTACGAGCAGTACTTC	TRBV9	-	TRBJ2-7	-
CASSARDRPYEQYF	TGTGCCAGCAGCGCGCGGGACAGGCCTTACGAGCAGTACTTC	TRBV11-3	-	TRBJ2-7	TRBD1
CASSRGLGTQYF	TGTGCCAGCAGCCGCGGACTAGGTACGCAGTATTTT	TRBV16	once	TRBJ2-3	TRBD2
CASRSGPRDRLFF	TGTGCCAGCAGGTCGGGCCCCAGGGATCGGCTGTTTTTT	TRBV28	-	TRBJ2-2	-